The present entry profiles one TCR beta chain with its context. The table came from immunoSEQ multiplex PCR; TCRdb's copy has only in-frame clones and leaves some out. There are about 64,000 clones in the sample; roughly 88% occur only once, and 43% lies in the top ten. This entry belongs to a study of blood T cell repertoires in COVID-19. For the study at large: PBMCs, B-cell-depleted T cells, or T cells were the source of the cDNA or gDNA that made up the material.

V was clipped by 2 bases and J by 5 bases, with 16 bases between them. Germline values: CDR1 SEHNR, CDR2 FQNEAQ (reference sequence). This CDR3 spans 15 amino acids. The chain has TRBV7-9 and TRBJ2-7; weak D call: TRBD1 (7 bases). The sequenced material came from peripheral blood. This receptor was identified in a woman aged 55-70 years with COVID-19, enrolled during active disease. DNA of the CDR3: TGTGCCAGCAGCTTATGGTCGACAGGGAGGAACGAGCAGTACTTC. Protein sequence: CASSLWSTGRNEQYF. The complete variable domain, with remaining parts taken from reference TRBV7-9 and TRBJ2-7, reads DTGVSQNPRHKITKRGQNVTFRCDPISEHNRLYWYRQTLGQGPEFLTYFQNEAQLEKSRLLSDRFSAERPKGSFSTLEIQRTEQGDSAMYLCASSLWSTGRNEQYFGPGTRLTVT.